This T cell receptor beta chain stems from a study of human T cells and chemical hapten exposure. The time point here: patch test 1, 2 weeks after DPC sensitization. Described treatment: therapeutic diphenylcyclopropenone sensitization with weekly scalp DPC. TCRdb reprocessed the RACE reads with MiXCR, giving one entry per CDR3 protein. The sample holds 150,000 or so distinct CDR3 sequences; approximately 14% are singletons and the top ten take less than 2%. V was shortened by 3 bases and J by 1 base, with 16 bases between the two germline ends. The germline CDR1 and CDR2 sequences are DFQATT and SNEGSKA (reference sequence). The CDR3 extends over 15 amino acids. This clonotype has a handful of counts.

The J gene is TRBJ2-7, the V gene TRBV20-1; D is ambiguous. The input for sequencing was whole blood, taken in connection with sensitization to the hapten diphenylcyclopropenone (DPC). The source is a woman in her 30s with alopecia areata. Some clones in this sample may be carry-over from other donors' samples. CDR3 nucleotide sequence: TGCAGTGCTAGTAATCAGGCCGCGCTTTCCTACGAGCAGTACTTC. Amino acid sequence: CSASNQAALSYEQYF.